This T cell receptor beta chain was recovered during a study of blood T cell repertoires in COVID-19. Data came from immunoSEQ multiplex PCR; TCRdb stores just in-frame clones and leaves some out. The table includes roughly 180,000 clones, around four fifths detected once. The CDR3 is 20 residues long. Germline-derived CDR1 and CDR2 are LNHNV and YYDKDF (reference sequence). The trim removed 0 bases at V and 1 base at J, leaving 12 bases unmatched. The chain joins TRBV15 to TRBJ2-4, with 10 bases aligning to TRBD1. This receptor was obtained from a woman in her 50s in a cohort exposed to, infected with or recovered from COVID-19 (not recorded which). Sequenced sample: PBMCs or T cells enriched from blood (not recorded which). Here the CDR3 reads CATSRDLGGTGALAKNIQYF. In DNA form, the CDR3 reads TGTGCCACCAGCAGAGATCTTGGGGGGACAGGGGCTTTGGCCAAAAACATTCAGTACTTC.